The T cell receptor (beta chain) under discussion was sequenced for a study of Ad26.COV2.S vaccination and SARS-CoV-2 variants. Whole-study context: Intramuscular Ad26.COV2.S doses were given once or twice, 56 days apart.

The table came from immunoSEQ multiplex PCR; TCRdb's copy has only in-frame clones and leaves some out. The data contain fewer than 400,000 clones, roughly nine tenths of them seen just once; the ten biggest clones take up 5% to 6.5%. This CDR3 spans 13 amino acids. V was shortened by 6 bases and J by 6 bases, with 14 bases between the two germline ends. Germline assignment: CDR1 MNHEY and CDR2 SVGAGI. Treatment of the sample: some 20 received Ad26.COV2.S at low or high dose, single or two shots; five or six received placebo; per-sample allocation not given. Material that was analyzed had been drawn on day 63 after the first vaccine or placebo injection.

The rearrangement links TRBV6-5 to TRBJ1-2; D is perhaps TRBD1 (5 bases). The sample consisted of peripheral blood, taken in a trial of Ad26.COV2.S vaccine versus placebo. The sequence derives from a person aged 18-65 years who received the Ad26.COV2.S COVID-19 vaccine or a placebo. CDR3 bases: TGTGCCAGCAGAGCCGGGCAGGGAAATGGCTACACCTTC. As protein: CASRAGQGNGYTF.